The next 7 T cell receptor beta chains were all read from a single sample in a study of tumor and adjacent non-tumor tissue in lung cancer. Three rounds of nested PCR, following a modified ARM-PCR protocol, produced the TCRbeta library. TCRdb re-called the multiplex PCR reads with MiXCR, one entry per CDR3 protein. The table shows some 68,000 distinct CDR3 sequences, with 65% to 80% occurring only once. This sample's RNA came from whole unsorted tissue. Distant lung tissue was collected more than 3 cm away from the tumor edge. The specimen was distant non-tumor lung tissue. These receptors were collected from a man aged 55 to 70 with non-small cell lung cancer.

The table lists this clonotype with many counts. The rearrangement uses TRBV11-2 and TRBJ2-7, with unresolved D. The CDR3 extends over 11 amino acids. V lost 3 bases to trimming and J lost 5 bases, with 5 bases between them. CDR1 SGHAT and CDR2 FQNNGV come from the germline V gene. CDR3: CASSLMHEQYF. CDR3 DNA: TGTGCCAGCAGCTTGATGCACGAGCAGTACTTC.

Concerning this clonotype itself: Since the CDR3 does not end with the conserved phenylalanine or tryptophan, this likely comes from a read error. The rearrangement joins TRBV6-1 to TRBJ2-3, with TRBD2 matching 7 bases. CDR1 is MNHNS and CDR2 is SASEGT in the germline V gene. The CDR3 totals 14 residues. J lost 4 bases, V lost 5 bases, and 6 bases had no gene match. The CDR3 loop is CASSYGGFSDTQYL. The CDR3 coding sequence is TGTGCCAGCAGTTACGGGGGGTTCTCAGATACGCAGTATCTT.

This chain links TRBV11-1 with TRBJ2-2; weak D call: TRBD2 (5 bases). The CDR3 sequence is 14 residues long. V was trimmed by 10 bases and J by 13 bases, leaving 25 bases between them. Germline values: CDR1 SGHAT, CDR2 FQDESV (reference sequence). The CDR3 protein is CANSYTSGTWVLFF. CDR3 nucleotide sequence: TGTGCCAATAGCTATACTAGTGGCACCTGGGTGCTGTTTTTT.

In this sample, this clonotype turned up a few times. This likely comes from a read error, as the CDR3 has no conserved phenylalanine or tryptophan at its end. V usage is TRBV28 and J usage is TRBJ1-2, with D tentatively TRBD1 (5 bases). The CDR3 loop spans 14 amino acids. Germline V lookup: CDR1 MDHEN, CDR2 SYDVKM. The DNA of the CDR3 is TGTGCTAGCAATCCACTAGGGACCAAAAATGGCTACACCCTC. Translation: CASNPLGTKNGYTL.

The chain carries TRBV10-3 and TRBJ1-4, with D unclear. CDR3 length: 14 amino acids. V was clipped by 10 bases and J by 5 bases, with 17 bases between them. Germline V gives CDR1 ENHRY, CDR2 SYGVKD. The CDR3 loop is CATSVAPSNEKLFF. CDR3 bases: TGTGCCACCAGCGTCGCTCCCTCAAATGAAAAACTGTTTTTT.

The V and J genes are TRBV5-4 and TRBJ2-1; possibly TRBD1 for D (6 bases). The CDR3 has 13 residues. Deletions cut 5 bases from V and 7 bases from J, with 13 bases between. Germline lookup yields CDR1 SGHNT and CDR2 YYREEE (reference sequence). The CDR3 is CASRSQGQNEQFF. The CDR3 nucleotides read TGTGCCAGCAGGTCACAAGGACAGAATGAGCAGTTCTTC.

As concerns this clonotype: A read error may produce the germline difference seen at one junction end. The chain employs TRBV12-3 or TRBV12-4 and TRBJ2-5; D could derive from TRBD1 or TRBD2 (7 bases each). The CDR3 is 13 amino acids. Written as DNA, the CDR3 is TGTGCCAGCGGATTCAGGGGGGGAGAGACCCAGTATTTC. It specifies CASGFRGGETQYF.